The 19 T cell receptor beta chains in this list originate from one sample, sequenced in a study of PD-1 blockade in classical Hodgkin lymphoma. Sample time point: newly diagnosed, previously untreated cHL patient sample. Starting with thawed PBMCs, CD4+ T cells were purified by magnetic negative selection. Method: immunoSEQ multiplex PCR; TCRdb's copy keeps in-frame clones and lacks some. The sample lists about 36,000 clones; 75% to 90% were seen once. Source material: CD4+ T cells from blood. The source of these receptors is a human donor with classical Hodgkin lymphoma.

This sequence joins TRBV28 and TRBJ1-2; D might be TRBD1 (5 bases). Trimming took off 5 bases at V and 1 base at J, with 11 bases between the two ends. The germline V gene has CDR1 MDHEN and CDR2 SYDVKM. This CDR3 is built from 14 residues. In nucleotides, the CDR3 is TGTGCCAGCAGTCCGGTCAGGGTTAACTATGGCTACACCTTC. This encodes CASSPVRVNYGYTF.

The V call is TRBV19, the J call TRBJ2-4; D not resolved. The V gene's germline CDR1 is LNHDA and CDR2 SQIVND (reference sequence). With 3 bases removed from V and 0 bases from J, the gap between germline ends came to 9 bases. The CDR3 runs to 15 residues. DNA of the CDR3: TGTGCCAGTAGTATTGGGCAGCTAGCCAAAAACATTCAGTACTTC. As protein: CASSIGQLAKNIQYF.

J is TRBJ1-1 and V is TRBV10-1; D call uncertain. The germline V and J ends were trimmed by 6 bases and 1 base, with 9 bases remaining between them. There are 13 residues in the CDR3. The V gene's germline CDR1 is WNHNN and CDR2 SYGVQD (reference sequence). The chain's CDR3 is CASRQETNTEAFF. CDR3 sequence (DNA): TGCGCCAGCAGACAAGAAACGAACACTGAAGCTTTCTTT.

The V and J genes are TRBV7-3 and TRBJ2-3, with 9 bases identical to TRBD1. Per germline, CDR1 SGHTA and CDR2 FQGTGA. The V and J ends lost 4 bases and 4 bases, in that order; junction bases with no gene match: 3. The CDR3 has 14 residues. CDR3 amino acids: CASSWDRVSDTQYF. The CDR3 coding sequence is TGTGCCAGCAGCTGGGACAGGGTTTCAGATACGCAGTATTTT.

V is TRBV6-1 and J is TRBJ2-3; D tentatively fits TRBD1 or TRBD2 (6 bases each). Germline values: CDR1 MNHNS, CDR2 SASEGT. V was cut by 8 bases and J by 6 bases, with 12 bases left in between. The CDR3 is 12 amino acids. The CDR3 sequence is CASYWGADTQYF. The CDR3 DNA follows: TGTGCCAGCTACTGGGGGGCGGATACGCAGTATTTT.

The sample holds a few counts of this clone. V usage is TRBV2 and J usage is TRBJ1-1; D is unclear. This CDR3 spans 11 amino acids. The germline V gene has CDR1 SNHLY and CDR2 FYNNEI. Deletions cut 7 bases from V and 0 bases from J, with 3 bases between. The CDR3 reads CASTVNTEAFF. CDR3 bases: TGTGCCAGCACCGTGAACACTGAAGCTTTCTTT.

This clone was recorded once. The chain carries TRBV6-1 and TRBJ2-1, with 9 bases matching TRBD2. V lost 0 bases and J lost 3; bases outside the gene matches: 3. Per the germline V gene, CDR1 is MNHNS and CDR2 is SASEGT. The CDR3 consists of 16 residues. The CDR3 is CASSEALTSGYNEQFF. In DNA form, the CDR3 reads TGTGCCAGCAGTGAAGCATTGACTAGCGGCTACAATGAGCAGTTCTTC.

This chain connects TRBV11-2 to TRBJ2-5, with a weak D call TRBD1 (6 bases). From germline, CDR1 is SGHAT and CDR2 FQNNGV. Trimming pared 4 bases from V and 1 base from J, leaving 13 bases between. There are 15 residues in the CDR3. CDR3: CASSSQGRGQETQYF. The CDR3 nucleotides are TGTGCCAGCAGCTCACAGGGAAGGGGCCAAGAGACCCAGTACTTC.

J is TRBJ1-2 and V is TRBV4-3; D unresolved. There are 13 residues in the CDR3. CDR1 is LGHNA and CDR2 is YSLEER in the germline V gene. The ends were cut back, 3 bases at V and 3 bases at J, with 8 bases in the middle. The CDR3 region is CASSQGTDYGYTF. CDR3 DNA sequence: TGCGCCAGCAGCCAGGGTACGGACTATGGCTACACCTTC.

The chain carries TRBV5-8 and TRBJ2-5; 11 bases are shared with TRBD1. From germline, CDR1 is SGHTS and CDR2 YDEGEE. The CDR3 extends over 15 amino acids. The V gene end was trimmed by 0 bases and the J gene end by 2 bases; junction bases not matched to a gene: 0. The CDR3 sequence is CASSLGDRGQETQYF. The CDR3 DNA is TGTGCCAGCAGCTTGGGGGACAGGGGGCAAGAGACCCAGTACTTC. Drawing the rest from reference TRBV5-8 and TRBJ2-5, the complete variable domain is EAGVTQSPTHLIKTRGQQATLRCSPISGHTSVYWYQQALGLGLQFLLWYDEGEERNRGNFPPRFSGRQFPNYSSELNVNALELEDSALYLCASSLGDRGQETQYFGPGTRLLVL.

To note about this clone: Given the absence of the conserved phenylalanine or tryptophan at the CDR3 end, a read error is likely. The genes are TRBV14 and TRBJ1-2; tentative D call: TRBD1 (5 bases). The CDR3 covers 13 residues. V was clipped by 3 bases and J by 7 bases, with 12 bases between them. Germline CDR1 reads SGHDN; CDR2 reads FVKESK. The CDR3 reads CASSHGTSSGYTL. CDR3 bases: TGTGCCAGCAGCCACGGGACTTCGTCTGGCTACACCCTC.

This rearrangement joins TRBV7-9 to TRBJ1-5; TRBD1 might be the D (5 bases). Trimming pared 1 base from V and 2 bases from J, leaving 15 bases between. Looked up from germline, CDR1 is SEHNR and CDR2 is FQNEAQ (reference sequence). The CDR3 is 17 amino acids. CDR3 bases: TGTGCCAGCAGCTTAGGATCCCAGGGTATAGGCAATCAGCCCCAGCATTTT. Protein: CASSLGSQGIGNQPQHF.

The rearrangement joins TRBV6-5 to TRBJ2-3; a possible D gene is TRBD2 (6 bases). The V and J ends lost 0 bases and 5 bases respectively, with 15 bases between them. The CDR3 extends over 16 amino acids. Germline V lookup: CDR1 MNHEY, CDR2 SVGAGI. The CDR3 protein is CASSYSGLVGQDTQYF. CDR3 in DNA: TGTGCCAGCAGTTACTCGGGACTGGTGGGGCAAGATACGCAGTATTTT.

The chain employs TRBV9 and TRBJ2-5; D assignment may be TRBD1 or TRBD2 (5 bases each). The CDR3 has 16 amino acids. V was cut by 0 bases and J by 2 bases, with 14 bases left in between. The germline V gene encodes CDR1 SGDLS and CDR2 YYNGEE. CDR3 DNA sequence: TGTGCCAGCAGCGTAGGCTACGGGAAGGGGCAAGAGACCCAGTACTTC. Amino acids: CASSVGYGKGQETQYF. Full variable domain (missing parts from reference TRBV9 and TRBJ2-5): DSGVTQTPKHLITATGQRVTLRCSPRSGDLSVYWYQQSLDQGLQFLIQYYNGEERAKGNILERFSAQQFPDLHSELNLSSLELGDSALYFCASSVGYGKGQETQYFGPGTRLLVL.

CDR3 sequence: CASSQASSETQYF. The CDR3 bases are TGCGCCAGCAGCCAAGCCAGTTCAGAGACCCAGTACTTC. The chain uses TRBV4-1 and TRBJ2-5; D gene uncertain. Germline V gene sequence: CDR1 MGHRA, CDR2 YSYEKL. Trimming shortened V by 1 base and J by 4 bases, and 7 bases separated the two germline ends. There are 13 residues in the CDR3.

The chain links TRBV5-1 to TRBJ2-7, with D perhaps TRBD1 (6 bases). Trimming shortened V by 4 bases and J by 3 bases, and 17 bases separated the two germline ends. This CDR3 contains 15 residues. The germline gives CDR1 SGHRS, CDR2 YFSETQ. CDR3 coding DNA: TGCGCCAGCAGCCTCTCAGGGGTTCTGAACTACGAGCAGTACTTC. This sequence encodes CASSLSGVLNYEQYF.

The chain combines TRBV29-1 with TRBJ2-7; D might be TRBD1 (6 bases). CDR1 SQVTM and CDR2 ANQGSEA come from the germline V gene. Trimming cost V 6 bases and J 6 bases, with 18 bases left between them. CDR3 size: 13 residues. The CDR3: CSVRGDTLIEQYF. The CDR3 region has the DNA TGCAGCGTCCGTGGGGACACCCTGATCGAGCAGTACTTC.

The rearrangement joins TRBV11-2 to TRBJ2-3; D is uncertain. Germline CDR1 and CDR2: SGHAT and FQNNGV. V was trimmed by 3 bases and J by 1 base, leaving 17 bases between them. The CDR3 runs to 17 residues. The DNA for the CDR3 is TGTGCCAGCAGCTTTTTGTTGAGAGCTCGTCGCACAGATACGCAGTATTTT. It codes for CASSFLLRARRTDTQYF.

This chain links TRBV6-5 with TRBJ1-2; D gene unclear. V lost 5 bases and J lost 4, with 8 bases in between. The CDR3 runs 12 residues. Germline V lookup: CDR1 MNHEY, CDR2 SVGAGI. This CDR3 reads CASSLVGYGYTF. The CDR3 DNA sequence: TGTGCCAGCAGTCTAGTGGGCTATGGCTACACCTTC.